The rows below give T cell receptor beta chains drawn from one sample of a study of blood T cell repertoires in COVID-19. Produced via immunoSEQ multiplex PCR; TCRdb's table is partial and in-frame only. Of around 300,000 clones listed, 87% were seen once; the top ten hold about 5.7%. Source material: PBMCs or T cells enriched from blood (not recorded which). These TCRs come from a woman in her thirties or forties who had recovered from COVID-19. Each CDR3 is given with its conserved first and last residue. Each record gives: V gene, D gene, J gene, clone size, CDR3 protein, CDR3 DNA. A D gene is named only where the DNA matches it firmly. Clone size is shown for a subset of rows, as once, few, many or a class of expanded clone.

v_gene: TRBV9; d_gene: TRBD1; j_gene: TRBJ1-2; abundance: .; CDR3aa: CASSVGTGGYGYTF; CDR3nt: TGTGCCAGCAGCGTTGGGACAGGGGGCTATGGCTACACCTTC
v_gene: TRBV7-9; d_gene: TRBD1; j_gene: TRBJ1-1; abundance: .; CDR3aa: CASIRTGGGTEAFF; CDR3nt: TGTGCCAGCATCAGGACAGGGGGCGGCACTGAAGCTTTCTTT
v_gene: TRBV14; d_gene: .; j_gene: TRBJ2-5; abundance: .; CDR3aa: CASSQAHRVRGTQYF; CDR3nt: TGTGCCAGCAGCCAAGCCCACAGGGTGAGGGGGACCCAGTACTTC
v_gene: TRBV7-9; d_gene: TRBD1; j_gene: TRBJ1-1; abundance: .; CDR3aa: CASSYRDSTPEAFF; CDR3nt: TGTGCCAGCAGCTACCGGGACAGCACTCCTGAAGCTTTCTTT
v_gene: TRBV27; d_gene: TRBD1; j_gene: TRBJ1-2; abundance: once; CDR3aa: CASSSYGGTGDNYGYTF; CDR3nt: TGTGCCAGCAGTTCCTATGGGGGGACAGGGGACAACTATGGCTACACCTTC
v_gene: TRBV5-6; d_gene: TRBD1; j_gene: TRBJ1-5; abundance: .; CDR3aa: CASSLGQGGVSNQPQHF; CDR3nt: TGTGCCAGCAGCTTGGGGCAGGGGGGCGTCAGCAATCAGCCCCAGCATTTT
v_gene: TRBV4-3; d_gene: TRBD2; j_gene: TRBJ2-7; abundance: .; CDR3aa: CASSQREGLVYEQYF; CDR3nt: TGCGCCAGCAGCCAAAGGGAGGGCCTCGTCTACGAGCAGTACTTC
v_gene: TRBV7-2; d_gene: TRBD2; j_gene: TRBJ2-2; abundance: .; CDR3aa: CASRSSGRNTGELFF; CDR3nt: TGTGCCAGCAGGTCGAGCGGGAGAAACACCGGGGAGCTGTTTTTT
v_gene: TRBV5-1; d_gene: .; j_gene: TRBJ1-1; abundance: .; CDR3aa: CASSLAEGVSTEAFF; CDR3nt: TGCGCCAGCAGCTTGGCAGAGGGAGTGAGCACTGAAGCTTTCTTT
v_gene: TRBV2; d_gene: TRBD1; j_gene: TRBJ1-4; abundance: once; CDR3aa: CASTPGQGGEKLFF; CDR3nt: TGTGCCAGCACCCCGGGACAGGGGGGTGAAAAACTGTTTTTT
v_gene: TRBV7-2; d_gene: .; j_gene: TRBJ2-1; abundance: .; CDR3aa: CASSQNHHSSNEQFF; CDR3nt: TGTGCCAGCAGCCAGAACCATCACAGTTCCAATGAGCAGTTCTTC
v_gene: TRBV30; d_gene: .; j_gene: TRBJ2-1; abundance: .; CDR3aa: CAWRRGGNSYNEQFF; CDR3nt: TGTGCCTGGAGAAGGGGGGGGAACTCCTACAATGAGCAGTTCTTC
v_gene: TRBV28; d_gene: TRBD1; j_gene: TRBJ1-2; abundance: once; CDR3aa: CATRQGTARYGYTF; CDR3nt: TGTGCCACCCGACAGGGAACAGCTCGCTATGGCTACACCTTC